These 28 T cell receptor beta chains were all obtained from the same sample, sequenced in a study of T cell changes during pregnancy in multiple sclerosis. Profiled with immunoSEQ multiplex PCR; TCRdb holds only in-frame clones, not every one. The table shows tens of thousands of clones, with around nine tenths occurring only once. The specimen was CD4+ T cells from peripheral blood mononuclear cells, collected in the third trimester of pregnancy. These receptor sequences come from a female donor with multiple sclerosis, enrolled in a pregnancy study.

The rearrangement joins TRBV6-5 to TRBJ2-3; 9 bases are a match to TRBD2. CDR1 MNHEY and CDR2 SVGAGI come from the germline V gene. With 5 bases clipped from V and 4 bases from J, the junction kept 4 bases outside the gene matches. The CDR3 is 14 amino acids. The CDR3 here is CASSGGGGADTQYF. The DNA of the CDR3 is TGTGCCAGCAGTGGCGGGGGGGGCGCAGATACGCAGTATTTT.

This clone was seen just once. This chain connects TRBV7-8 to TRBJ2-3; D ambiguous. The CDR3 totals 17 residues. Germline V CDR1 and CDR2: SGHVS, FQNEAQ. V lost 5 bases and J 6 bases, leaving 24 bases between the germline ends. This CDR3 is CASSLLRVPSPTDTQYF. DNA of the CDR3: TGTGCCAGCAGCCTACTCCGGGTACCTTCCCCGACGGATACGCAGTATTTT.

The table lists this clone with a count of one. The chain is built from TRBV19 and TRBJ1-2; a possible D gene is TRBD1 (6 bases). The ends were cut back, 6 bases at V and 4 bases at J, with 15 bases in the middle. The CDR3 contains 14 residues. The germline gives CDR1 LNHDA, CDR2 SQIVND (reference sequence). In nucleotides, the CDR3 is TGTGCCAGTAGACCAACAGGGAACCCCTATGGCTACACCTTC. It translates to CASRPTGNPYGYTF.

CDR3 nucleotides: TGTGCCAGTTCACAGGGAACTGCTGAAGCTTTCTTT. It translates to CASSQGTAEAFF. The chain has TRBV19 and TRBJ1-1, with D tentatively TRBD1 (6 bases). The CDR3 runs to 12 residues. CDR1 and CDR2 (germline): LNHDA, SQIVND (reference sequence). Deletions cut 8 bases from V and 6 bases from J, with 13 bases between.

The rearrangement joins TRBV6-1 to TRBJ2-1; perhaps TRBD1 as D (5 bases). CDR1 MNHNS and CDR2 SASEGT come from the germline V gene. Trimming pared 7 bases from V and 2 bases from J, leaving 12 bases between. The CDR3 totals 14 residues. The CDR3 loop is CASKRDSTYNEQFF. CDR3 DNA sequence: TGTGCCAGCAAGAGAGACAGTACCTACAATGAGCAGTTCTTC.

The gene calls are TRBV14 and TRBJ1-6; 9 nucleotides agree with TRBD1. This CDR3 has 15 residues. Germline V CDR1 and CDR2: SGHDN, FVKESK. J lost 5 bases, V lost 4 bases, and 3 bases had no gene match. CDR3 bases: TGTGCCAGCAGCCGACAGGGGGTGGATAATTCACCCCTCCACTTT. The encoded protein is CASSRQGVDNSPLHF.

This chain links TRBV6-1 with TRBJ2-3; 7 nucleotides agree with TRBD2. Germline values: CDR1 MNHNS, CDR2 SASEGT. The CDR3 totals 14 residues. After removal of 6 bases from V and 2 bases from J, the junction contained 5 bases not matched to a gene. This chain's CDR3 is CASSWEGPTDTQYF. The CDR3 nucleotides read TGTGCCAGCAGCTGGGAGGGACCCACAGATACGCAGTATTTT.

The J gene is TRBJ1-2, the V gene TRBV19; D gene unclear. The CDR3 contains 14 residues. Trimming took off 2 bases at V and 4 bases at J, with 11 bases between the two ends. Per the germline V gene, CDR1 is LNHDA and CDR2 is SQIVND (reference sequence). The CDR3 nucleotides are TGTGCCAGTAGTATATGGGGAGGCGGCTATGGCTACACCTTC. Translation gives CASSIWGGGYGYTF.

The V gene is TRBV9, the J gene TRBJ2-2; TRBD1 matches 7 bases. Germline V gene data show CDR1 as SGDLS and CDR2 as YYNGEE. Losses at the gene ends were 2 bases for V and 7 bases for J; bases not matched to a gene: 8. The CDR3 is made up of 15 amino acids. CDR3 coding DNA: TGTGCCAGCAGCGTGTCGGGACAGTGGTACGGGGAGCTGTTTTTT. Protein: CASSVSGQWYGELFF. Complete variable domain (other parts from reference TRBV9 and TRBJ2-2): DSGVTQTPKHLITATGQRVTLRCSPRSGDLSVYWYQQSLDQGLQFLIQYYNGEERAKGNILERFSAQQFPDLHSELNLSSLELGDSALYFCASSVSGQWYGELFFGEGSRLTVL.

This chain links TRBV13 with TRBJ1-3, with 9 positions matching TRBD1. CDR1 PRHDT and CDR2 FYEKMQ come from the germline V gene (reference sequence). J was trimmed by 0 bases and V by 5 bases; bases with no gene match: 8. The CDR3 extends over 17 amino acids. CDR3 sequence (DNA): TGTGCCAGCAGCCCTGGGACAGGGCGCTTCTCTGGAAACACCATATATTTT. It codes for CASSPGTGRFSGNTIYF.

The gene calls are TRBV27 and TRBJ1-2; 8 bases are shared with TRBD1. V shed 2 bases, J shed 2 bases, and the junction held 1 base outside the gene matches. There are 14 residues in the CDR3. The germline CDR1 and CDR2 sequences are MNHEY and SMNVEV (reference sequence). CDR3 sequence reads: CASSLTGGNYGYTF. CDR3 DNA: TGTGCCAGCAGTTTAACAGGGGGGAACTATGGCTACACCTTC.

In DNA form, the CDR3 reads TGTGCCATCAGTAAGGCGTCGCAGGGGAGGGGCACTGAAGCTTTCTTT. This codes for CAISKASQGRGTEAFF. This chain connects TRBV10-3 to TRBJ1-1; weak D call: TRBD1 (6 bases). This CDR3 contains 16 residues. Trimming stripped 5 bases from V and 4 bases from J, with 20 bases between. The germline V gene encodes CDR1 ENHRY and CDR2 SYGVKD.

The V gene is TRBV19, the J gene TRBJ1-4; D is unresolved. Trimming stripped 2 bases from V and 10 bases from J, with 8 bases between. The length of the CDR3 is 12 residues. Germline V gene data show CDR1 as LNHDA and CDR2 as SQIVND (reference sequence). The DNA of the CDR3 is TGTGCCAGTAGTATAACCACGGGAAAACTGTTTTTT. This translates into CASSITTGKLFF.

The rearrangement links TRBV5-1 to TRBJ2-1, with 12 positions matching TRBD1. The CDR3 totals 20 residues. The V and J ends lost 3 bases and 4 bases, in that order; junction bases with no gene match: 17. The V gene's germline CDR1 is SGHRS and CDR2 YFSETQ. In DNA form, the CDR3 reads TGCGCCAGCAGCTCCACGTTGACCCCCGGGACAGGGGGCGCGTACAATGAGCAGTTCTTC. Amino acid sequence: CASSSTLTPGTGGAYNEQFF. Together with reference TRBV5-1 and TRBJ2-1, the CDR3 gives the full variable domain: KAGVTQTPRYLIKTRGQQVTLSCSPISGHRSVSWYQQTPGQGLQFLFEYFSETQRNKGNFPGRFSGRQFSNSRSEMNVSTLELGDSALYLCASSSTLTPGTGGAYNEQFFGPGTRLTVL.

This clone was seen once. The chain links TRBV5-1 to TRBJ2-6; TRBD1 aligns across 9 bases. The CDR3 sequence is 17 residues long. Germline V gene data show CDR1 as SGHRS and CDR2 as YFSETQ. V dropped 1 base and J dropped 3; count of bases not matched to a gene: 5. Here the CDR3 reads CASSLWDRDFGANVLTF. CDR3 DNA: TGCGCCAGCAGCTTGTGGGACAGGGATTTTGGGGCCAACGTCCTGACTTTC.

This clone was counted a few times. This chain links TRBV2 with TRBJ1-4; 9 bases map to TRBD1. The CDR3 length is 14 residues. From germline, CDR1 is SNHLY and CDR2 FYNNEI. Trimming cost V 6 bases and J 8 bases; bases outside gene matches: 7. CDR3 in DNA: TGTGCCAGCAGGATTCAGGACAGGGGCGAAAAACTGTTTTTT. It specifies CASRIQDRGEKLFF.

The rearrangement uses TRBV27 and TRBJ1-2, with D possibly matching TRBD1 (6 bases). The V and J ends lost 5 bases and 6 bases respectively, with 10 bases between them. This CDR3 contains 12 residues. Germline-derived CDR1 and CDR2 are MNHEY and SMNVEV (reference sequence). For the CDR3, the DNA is TGTGCCAGCAGTAAACAGGGCGATGGCTACACCTTC. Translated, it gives CASSKQGDGYTF.

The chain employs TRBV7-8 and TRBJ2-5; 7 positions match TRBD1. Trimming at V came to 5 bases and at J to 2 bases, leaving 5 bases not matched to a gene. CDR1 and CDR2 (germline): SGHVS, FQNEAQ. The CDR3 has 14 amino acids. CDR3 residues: CASSPDRVQETQYF. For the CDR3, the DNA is TGTGCCAGCAGCCCCGACAGGGTTCAAGAGACCCAGTACTTC.

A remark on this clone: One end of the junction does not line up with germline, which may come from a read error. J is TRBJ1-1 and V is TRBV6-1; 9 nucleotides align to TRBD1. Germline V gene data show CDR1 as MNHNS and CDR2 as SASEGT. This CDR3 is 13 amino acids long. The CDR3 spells CASSLDRGEHCGF. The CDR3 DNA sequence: TGTGCCAGCAGCCTGGACAGGGGCGAACACTGTGGCTTT.

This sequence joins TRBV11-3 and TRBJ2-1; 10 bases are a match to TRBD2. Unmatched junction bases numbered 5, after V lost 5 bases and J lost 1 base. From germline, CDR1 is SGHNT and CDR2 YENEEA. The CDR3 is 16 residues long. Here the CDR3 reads CASSDERGGSYNEQFF. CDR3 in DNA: TGTGCCAGCAGCGACGAGCGGGGGGGATCCTACAATGAGCAGTTCTTC.

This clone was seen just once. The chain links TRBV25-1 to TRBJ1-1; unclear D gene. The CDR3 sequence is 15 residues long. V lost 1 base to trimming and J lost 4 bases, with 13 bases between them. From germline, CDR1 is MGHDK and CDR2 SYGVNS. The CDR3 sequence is CASSESLTLTTEAFF. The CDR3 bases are TGTGCCAGCAGTGAATCTTTGACATTAACCACTGAAGCTTTCTTT.

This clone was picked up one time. The DNA of the CDR3 is TGTGCCAGCAGGAGAGCAGGGGCCACCTTAAATGCTCCCCTCCACTTT. It yields the protein CASRRAGATLNAPLHF. The rearrangement links TRBV2 to TRBJ1-6; TRBD1 is a possible D gene (6 bases). The CDR3 contains 16 residues. Germline CDR1 is SNHLY and CDR2 is FYNNEI. V lost 6 bases to trimming and J lost 13 bases, with 25 bases between them.

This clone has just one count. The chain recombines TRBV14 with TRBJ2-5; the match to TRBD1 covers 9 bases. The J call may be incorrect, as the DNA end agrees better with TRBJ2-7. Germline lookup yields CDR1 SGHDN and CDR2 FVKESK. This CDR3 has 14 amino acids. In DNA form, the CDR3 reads TGTGCCAGCAGCCAGACCCCGACAGGGGGCGAGCAGTACTTC. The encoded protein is CASSQTPTGGEQYF.

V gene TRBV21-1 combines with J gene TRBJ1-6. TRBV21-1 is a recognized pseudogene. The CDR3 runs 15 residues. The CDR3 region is CASILGVIICSPLHF. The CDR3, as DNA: TGTGCCAGCATACTCGGGGTCATAATTTGTTCACCCCTCCACTTT.

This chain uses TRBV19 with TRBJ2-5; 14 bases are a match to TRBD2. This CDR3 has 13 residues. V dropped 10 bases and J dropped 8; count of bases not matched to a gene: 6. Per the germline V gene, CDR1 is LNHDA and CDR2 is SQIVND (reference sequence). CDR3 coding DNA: TGTGCCACCTCCGGGACTAGCGGGGGAACCCAGTACTTC. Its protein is CATSGTSGGTQYF.

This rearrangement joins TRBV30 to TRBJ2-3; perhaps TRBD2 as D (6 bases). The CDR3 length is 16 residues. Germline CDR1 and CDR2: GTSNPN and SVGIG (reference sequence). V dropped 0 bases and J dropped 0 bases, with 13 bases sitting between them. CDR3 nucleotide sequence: TGTGCCTGGAGTGTTACGACGGGAGTGAGCACAGATACGCAGTATTTT. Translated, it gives CAWSVTTGVSTDTQYF.

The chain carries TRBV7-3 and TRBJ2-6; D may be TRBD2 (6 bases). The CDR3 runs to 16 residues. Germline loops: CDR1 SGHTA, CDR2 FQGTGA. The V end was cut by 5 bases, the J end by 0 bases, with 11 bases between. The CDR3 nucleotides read TGTGCCAGCAGCCCAGATAGCGGCTCTGGGGCCAACGTCCTGACTTTC. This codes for CASSPDSGSGANVLTF.

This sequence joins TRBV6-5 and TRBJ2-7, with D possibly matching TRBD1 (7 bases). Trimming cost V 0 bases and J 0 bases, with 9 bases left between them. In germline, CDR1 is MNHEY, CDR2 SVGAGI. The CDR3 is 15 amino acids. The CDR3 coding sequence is TGTGCCAGCAGTTACTCGCGGGACAGCTCCTACGAGCAGTACTTC. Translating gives CASSYSRDSSYEQYF.